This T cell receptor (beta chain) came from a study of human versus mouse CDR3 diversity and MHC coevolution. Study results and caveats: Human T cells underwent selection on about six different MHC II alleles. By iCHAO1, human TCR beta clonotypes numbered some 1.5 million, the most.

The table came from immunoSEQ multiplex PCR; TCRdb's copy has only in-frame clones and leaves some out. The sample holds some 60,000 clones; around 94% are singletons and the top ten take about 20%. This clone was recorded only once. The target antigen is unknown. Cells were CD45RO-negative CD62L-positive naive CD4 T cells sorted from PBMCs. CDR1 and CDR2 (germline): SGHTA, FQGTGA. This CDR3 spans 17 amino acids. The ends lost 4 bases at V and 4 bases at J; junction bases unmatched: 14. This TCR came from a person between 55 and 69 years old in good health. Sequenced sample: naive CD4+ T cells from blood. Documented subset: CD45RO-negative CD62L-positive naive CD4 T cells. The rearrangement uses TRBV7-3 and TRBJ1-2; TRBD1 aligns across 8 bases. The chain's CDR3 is CASSSLTQGAQPYGYTF. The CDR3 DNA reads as TGTGCCAGCAGCTCTCTCACCCAGGGGGCGCAGCCCTATGGCTACACCTTC.